This T cell receptor (beta chain) was recovered during a study of breast tumors, draining lymph nodes, adjacent tissues. The germline CDR1 and CDR2 sequences are LNHNV and YYDKDF (reference sequence). The CDR3 totals 16 residues. With 2 bases removed from V and 0 bases from J, the gap between germline ends came to 11 bases. The table lists this clonotype with many counts. Its target is unknown. Breast cancer patients provided tissue from their axillary draining lymph nodes. Study-level points and caveats: Tumor and nontumor repertoires were significantly more similar in luminal-like than in basal-like breast cancer. Tumors had less TCR diversity than lymph nodes, more than nontumor tissue.

TCRdb reprocessed the multiplex PCR reads via MiXCR and lists one record per CDR3 protein. The sample has about 100,000 distinct CDR3 sequences; 20% to 25% are singletons. The sample consisted of axillary lymph node tissue. V is TRBV15 and J is TRBJ1-3; no clear D gene. This receptor was identified in a female donor with breast cancer. Some clones in this sample may be carry-over from other donors' samples. CDR3 nucleotide sequence: TGTGCCACCAGCAGACCTAGGGAGACCTCTGGAAACACCATATATTTT. The encoded protein is CATSRPRETSGNTIYF.